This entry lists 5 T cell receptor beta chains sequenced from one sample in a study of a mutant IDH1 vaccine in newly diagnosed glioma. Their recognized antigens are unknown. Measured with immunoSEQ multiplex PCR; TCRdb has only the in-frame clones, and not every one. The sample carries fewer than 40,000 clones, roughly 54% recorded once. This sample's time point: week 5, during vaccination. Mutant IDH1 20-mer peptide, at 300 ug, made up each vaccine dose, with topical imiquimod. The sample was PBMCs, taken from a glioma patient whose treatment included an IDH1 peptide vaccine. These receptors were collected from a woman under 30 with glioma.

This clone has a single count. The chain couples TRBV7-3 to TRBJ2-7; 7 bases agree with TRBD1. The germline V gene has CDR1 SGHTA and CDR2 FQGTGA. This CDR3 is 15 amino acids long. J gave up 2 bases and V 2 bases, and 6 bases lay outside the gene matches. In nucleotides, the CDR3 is TGTGCCAGCAGCTTAGGTCCAGGGGGTACCTACGAGCAGTACTTC. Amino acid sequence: CASSLGPGGTYEQYF.

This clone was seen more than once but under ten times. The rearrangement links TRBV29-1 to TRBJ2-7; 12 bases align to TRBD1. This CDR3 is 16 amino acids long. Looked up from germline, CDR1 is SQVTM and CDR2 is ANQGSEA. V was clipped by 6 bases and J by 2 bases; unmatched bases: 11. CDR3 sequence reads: CSVAGPGQGAPYEQYF. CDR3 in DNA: TGCAGCGTGGCCGGTCCGGGACAGGGGGCCCCCTACGAGCAGTACTTC.

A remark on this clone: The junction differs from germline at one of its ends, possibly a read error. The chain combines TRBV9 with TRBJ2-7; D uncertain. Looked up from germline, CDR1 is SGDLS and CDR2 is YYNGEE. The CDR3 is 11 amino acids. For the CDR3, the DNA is TGTGCCAGCAGCTCACCCGGGCTCGAGTTGTTC. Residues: CASSSPGLELF.

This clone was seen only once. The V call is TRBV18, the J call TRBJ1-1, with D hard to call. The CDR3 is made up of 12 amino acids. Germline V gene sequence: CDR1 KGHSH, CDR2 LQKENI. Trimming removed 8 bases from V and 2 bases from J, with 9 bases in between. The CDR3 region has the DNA TGTGCCAGCCGAGGGTCTAACACTGAAGCTTTCTTT. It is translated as CASRGSNTEAFF.

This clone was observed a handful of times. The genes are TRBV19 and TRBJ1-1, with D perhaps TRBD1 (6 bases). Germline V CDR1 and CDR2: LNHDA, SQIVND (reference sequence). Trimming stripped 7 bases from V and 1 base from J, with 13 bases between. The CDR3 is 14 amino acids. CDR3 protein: CASIRDNSNTEAFF. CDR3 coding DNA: TGTGCCAGTATAAGGGACAACTCGAACACTGAAGCTTTCTTT.